These 14 T cell receptor beta chains came from one sample sequenced in a study of graft-versus-host responses after intestinal transplantation. Clones were read by immunoSEQ multiplex PCR, and TCRdb kept only the in-frame ones, dropping some. Of some 70,000 clones detected, over 85% appear once; the ten largest clones hold 6.5% to 8.5%. The sequencing used bone marrow, collected approximately 700 days after intestinal transplantation. The receptors here all came from a human patient who received an intestinal transplant, so some T cells may come from the graft donor.

The rearrangement links TRBV6-1 to TRBJ2-1, with 8 bases aligning to TRBD2. Germline lookup yields CDR1 MNHNS and CDR2 SASEGT. The CDR3 length is 15 residues. The V gene end was trimmed by 9 bases and the J gene end by 8 bases; junction bases not matched to a gene: 15. The CDR3 nucleotides are TGTGCCAGTACTCCGGGACTAGATTCCCCCCATGAGCAGTTCTTC. Translation gives CASTPGLDSPHEQFF.

This sequence joins TRBV6-5 and TRBJ2-3, with TRBD2 identical over 9 bases. Germline lookup yields CDR1 MNHEY and CDR2 SVGAGI. CDR3 length: 15 amino acids. V gave up 6 bases and J gave up 0 bases; unmatched junction bases: 4. In DNA form, the CDR3 reads TGTGCCAGCAGCCGGACTAGCGTTAGCACAGATACGCAGTATTTT. Translated, it gives CASSRTSVSTDTQYF.

This clone was picked up a small number of times. V gene TRBV27 combines with J gene TRBJ1-6; D not certain. The CDR3 is 10 residues long. Trimming pared 7 bases from V and 9 bases from J, leaving 4 bases between. CDR1 and CDR2 from the germline V gene are MNHEY and SMNVEV (reference sequence). For the CDR3, the DNA is TGTGCCAGCACAGGTTCACCCCTCCACTTT. The encoded protein is CASTGSPLHF.

This clone has just a few counts. This chain connects TRBV7-9 to TRBJ1-3; 10 bases map to TRBD1. The trim removed 5 bases at V and 2 bases at J, leaving 3 bases unmatched. This CDR3 region has 15 residues. Germline values: CDR1 SEHNR, CDR2 FQNEAQ (reference sequence). The CDR3, as DNA: TGTGCCAGCAGCCGACAGGGGGCGGCTGGAAACACCATATATTTT. Encoded protein: CASSRQGAAGNTIYF.

This clone has just a few counts. This chain joins TRBV7-9 and TRBJ2-7; no clear D gene. Trimming stripped 5 bases from V and 3 bases from J, with 11 bases between. CDR3 size: 13 residues. The germline V gene has CDR1 SEHNR and CDR2 FQNEAQ (reference sequence). The CDR3 sequence is CASSPTSFYEQYF. The CDR3 DNA follows: TGTGCCAGCAGCCCGACCTCCTTCTACGAGCAGTACTTC.

The V call is TRBV27, the J call TRBJ2-7, with a possible D match to TRBD1 (6 bases). Germline V gives CDR1 MNHEY, CDR2 SMNVEV (reference sequence). The V end lost 5 bases, the J end lost 4 bases, and 24 bases lay between the germline ends. The CDR3 consists of 17 residues. CDR3 region: CASSPSAGDHSSYEQYF. CDR3 nucleotide sequence: TGTGCCAGCAGTCCCTCGGCAGGGGACCATAGCTCGTACGAGCAGTACTTC.

V usage is TRBV11-2 and J usage is TRBJ2-7; the D is unclear. CDR3 length equals 12 residues. Trimming shortened V by 5 bases and J by 3 bases, and 8 bases separated the two germline ends. Germline loops: CDR1 SGHAT, CDR2 FQNNGV. For the CDR3, the DNA is TGTGCCAGCAGCCAAGGCTACTACGAGCAGTACTTC. Its protein product is CASSQGYYEQYF.

The rearrangement uses TRBV13 and TRBJ2-7; TRBD1 might be the D (6 bases). The V and J ends lost 5 bases and 7 bases respectively, with 18 bases between them. The germline V gene has CDR1 PRHDT and CDR2 FYEKMQ (reference sequence). The CDR3 covers 14 residues. The CDR3 region is CASSPQGALREQYF. DNA of the CDR3: TGTGCCAGCAGCCCACAGGGCGCACTACGGGAGCAGTACTTC. The variable domain in full, completed from reference TRBV13 and TRBJ2-7, reads AAGVIQSPRHLIKEKRETATLKCYPIPRHDTVYWYQQGPGQDPQFLISFYEKMQSDKGSIPDRFSAQQFSDYHSELNMSSLELGDSALYFCASSPQGALREQYFGPGTRLTVT.

The count of this clone is one. Other DNA sequences in this sample translate to the same CDR3. The CDR3 region has the DNA TGTGCCATCGGGAGAGAAGAGACCCAGTACTTC. Its protein product is CAIGREETQYF. The rearrangement joins TRBV10-3 to TRBJ2-5, with D tentatively TRBD2 (5 bases). CDR3 length: 11 residues. Between the trimmed V and J ends, which lost 8 bases and 3 bases, there was a span of 7 bases. Germline CDR1 ENHRY, CDR2 SYGVKD.

The genes are TRBV27 and TRBJ2-3; D possibly corresponds to TRBD1 (6 bases). Trimming cost V 7 bases and J 0 bases, with 20 bases left between them. CDR1 is MNHEY and CDR2 is SMNVEV in the germline V gene (reference sequence). This CDR3 spans 17 amino acids. Written as DNA, the CDR3 is TGTGCCAGCACCGATTCCCCACAGGGACCTAGCACAGATACGCAGTATTTT. Protein product: CASTDSPQGPSTDTQYF.

This clone has a single count. The CDR3 bases are TGTGCCAGCAGTTGGGGACTAGCGGGAGGGGTGTACGAGCAGTACTTC. It encodes CASSWGLAGGVYEQYF. The chain combines TRBV27 with TRBJ2-7, with 16 bases that match TRBD2. The CDR3 is made up of 16 amino acids. Trimming took 4 bases from V and 4 from J; bases not matched to a gene: 4. The germline V gene has CDR1 MNHEY and CDR2 SMNVEV (reference sequence).

The chain uses TRBV10-3 and TRBJ1-2; 8 bases map to TRBD1. The length of the CDR3 is 16 residues. Looked up from germline, CDR1 is ENHRY and CDR2 is SYGVKD. The junction had 7 bases not matched to a gene; V was cut back by 0 bases and J by 4 bases. The CDR3 DNA follows: TGTGCCATCAGTGAGTCGGGTGGGACAGGCGTCTATGGCTACACCTTC. Its translation is CAISESGGTGVYGYTF.

The chain couples TRBV21-1 to TRBJ1-3. TRBV21-1 is reported as a pseudogene. The CDR3 length is 16 residues. CDR3 DNA: TGTGCCAGCAGCAAAGCGCTCCAAAGCTCTGGAAACACCATATATTTT. Protein sequence: CASSKALQSSGNTIYF.

This rearrangement joins TRBV27 to TRBJ2-7; D is uncertain. CDR1 MNHEY and CDR2 SMNVEV come from the germline V gene (reference sequence). V shed 3 bases and J shed 0 bases, with 15 bases lying between them. The CDR3 length is 16 residues. This chain's CDR3 is CASSLFLATSSYEQYF. The DNA for the CDR3 is TGTGCCAGCAGTTTGTTTCTGGCTACCAGCTCCTACGAGCAGTACTTC.